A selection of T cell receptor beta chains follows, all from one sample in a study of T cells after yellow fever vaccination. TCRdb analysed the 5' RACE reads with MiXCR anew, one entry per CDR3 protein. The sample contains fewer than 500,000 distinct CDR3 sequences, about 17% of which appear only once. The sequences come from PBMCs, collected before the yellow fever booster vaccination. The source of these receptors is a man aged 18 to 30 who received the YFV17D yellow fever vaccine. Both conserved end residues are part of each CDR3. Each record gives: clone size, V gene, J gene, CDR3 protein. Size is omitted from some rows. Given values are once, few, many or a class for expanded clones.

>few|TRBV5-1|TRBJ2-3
CASSSGTRGDTQYF
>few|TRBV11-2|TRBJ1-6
CASSPDGTDPLHF
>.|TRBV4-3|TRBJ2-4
CASSQDGLSKNIQYF
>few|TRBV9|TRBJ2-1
CASSVDGTGAYNEQFF
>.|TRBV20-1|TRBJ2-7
CSARDLASSYEQYF
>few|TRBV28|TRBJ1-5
CASSARRGLGNQPQHF
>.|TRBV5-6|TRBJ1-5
CASSSGDRDYQPQHF
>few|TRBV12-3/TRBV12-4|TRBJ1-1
CASTLRKNRVINTEAFF
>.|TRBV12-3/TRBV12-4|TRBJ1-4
CASRIQGVVEKLFF
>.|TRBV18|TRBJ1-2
CASSPREFNYGYTF
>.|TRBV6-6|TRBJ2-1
CASALTSGGAKNNEQFF
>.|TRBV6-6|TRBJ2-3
CASSGTKLTTDTQYF
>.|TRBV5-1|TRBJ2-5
CASREGSWGEETQYF
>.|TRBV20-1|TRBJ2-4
CSAGDRGENIQYF
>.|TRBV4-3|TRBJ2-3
CASSQPPSDTQYF
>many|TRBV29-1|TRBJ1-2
CSVDIAQGPNGYTF
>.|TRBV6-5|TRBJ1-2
CASSYVAGGTYGYTF
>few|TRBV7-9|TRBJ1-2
CATPKGHSTNGYTF
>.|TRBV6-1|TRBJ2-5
CATTASTHPIRETQYF
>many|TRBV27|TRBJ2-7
CASSFAGSYEQYF
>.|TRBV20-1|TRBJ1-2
CSASPGTYRGGYTF
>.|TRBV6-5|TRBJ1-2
CASSYSSLNLNYGYTF
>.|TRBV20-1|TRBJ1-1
CSARDRMTRNEAFF
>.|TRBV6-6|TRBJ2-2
CASSYSPGENTGELFF
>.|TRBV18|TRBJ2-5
CASSSIRAETQYF
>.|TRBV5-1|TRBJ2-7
CASSSIPAGYEQYF
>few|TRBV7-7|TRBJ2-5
CASSWSFPGAGGRETQYF
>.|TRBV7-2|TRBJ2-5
CASSHLGLQETQYF
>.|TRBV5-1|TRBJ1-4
CASSVTGTGREKLFF
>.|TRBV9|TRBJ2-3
CASSVAGQGWVDTQYF
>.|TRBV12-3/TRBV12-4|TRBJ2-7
CASSPGLAVPYEQYF
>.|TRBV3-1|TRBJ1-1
CASTNRGNTEAFF
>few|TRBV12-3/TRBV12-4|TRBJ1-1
CASSSSGTTNTEAFF
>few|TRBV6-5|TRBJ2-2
CASSTFQLGTGELFF
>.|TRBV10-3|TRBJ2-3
CAIAAGTLSTDTQYF
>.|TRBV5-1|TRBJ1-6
CASSWGCPLHF
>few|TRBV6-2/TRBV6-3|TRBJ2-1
CASKGTTYNEQFF
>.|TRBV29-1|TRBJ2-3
CSVRWDTDTQYF
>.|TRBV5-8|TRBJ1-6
CASRTQGTWSPLHF
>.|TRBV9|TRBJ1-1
CASSVGTDTEAFF
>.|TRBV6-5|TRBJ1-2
CARRGGYTF
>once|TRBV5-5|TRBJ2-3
CASSRRLASTDTQYF
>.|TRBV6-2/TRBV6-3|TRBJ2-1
CASSLATAENNEQFF
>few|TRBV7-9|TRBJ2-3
CASSPGQGIFTDTQYF
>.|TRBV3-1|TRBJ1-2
CASSLGGPPYTF
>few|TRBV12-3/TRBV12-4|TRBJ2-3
CASSVRDTQYF
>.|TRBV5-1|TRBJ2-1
CASRPEGRYNEQFF
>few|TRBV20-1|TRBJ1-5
CSARDPSGQPQHF
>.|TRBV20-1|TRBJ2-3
CSASRTGAGGSTDTQYF
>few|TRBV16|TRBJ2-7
CASSPVDRGYEQYF
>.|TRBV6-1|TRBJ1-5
CASSELGQVISNQPQHF
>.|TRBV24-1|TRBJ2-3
CATSDTASADTQYF
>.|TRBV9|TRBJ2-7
CASSVGSTGGYEQYF